Following are 17 T cell receptor beta chains from one sample sequenced in a study of shared clonotypes between healthy human individuals. Method: immunoSEQ multiplex PCR; TCRdb's copy keeps in-frame clones and lacks some. The data show 2,500,000 or so clones, roughly 93% seen once. The sample consisted of naive CD4+ T cells from PBMCs. Regarding subset: CD45RA+ positively selected. These receptors came from a man between 18 and 29 years old in good health. Some clones in this sample may be carry-over from other donors' samples.

This clone was observed a few times. CDR3 sequence: CASSLEWTATGGELFF. For the CDR3, the DNA is TGCGCCAGCAGCTTGGAATGGACCGCGACGGGCGGGGAGCTGTTTTTT. The chain carries TRBV5-1 and TRBJ2-2; no clear D. Trimming removed 0 bases at V and 7 bases at J, with 16 bases between. Germline V gene lookup returns CDR1 SGHRS and CDR2 YFSETQ. The CDR3 covers 16 residues.

This rearrangement joins TRBV5-1 to TRBJ1-2; 8 nucleotides agree with TRBD1. J was trimmed by 2 bases and V by 4 bases; bases with no gene match: 4. This CDR3 spans 14 amino acids. Germline-derived CDR1 and CDR2 are SGHRS and YFSETQ. Here the CDR3 reads CASSATGENYGYTF. The CDR3 DNA follows: TGCGCCAGCAGCGCGACAGGGGAGAACTATGGCTACACCTTC. Drawing the rest from reference TRBV5-1 and TRBJ1-2, the complete variable domain is KAGVTQTPRYLIKTRGQQVTLSCSPISGHRSVSWYQQTPGQGLQFLFEYFSETQRNKGNFPGRFSGRQFSNSRSEMNVSTLELGDSALYLCASSATGENYGYTFGSGTRLTVV.

The chain uses TRBV28 and TRBJ1-2; TRBD1 aligns across 8 bases. Germline V lookup: CDR1 MDHEN, CDR2 SYDVKM. The CDR3 covers 14 residues. V lost 5 bases, J lost 3 bases, and 5 bases stayed unmatched. CDR3 bases: TGTGCCAGCAGTCCGTACAGGGGGGACTATGGCTACACCTTC. As protein: CASSPYRGDYGYTF.

As for this clone: Other DNA sequences of this sample code for an identical CDR3. CDR3 sequence (DNA): TGTGCCAGCAGCGTAGAACTGAGCTACAATGAGCAGTTCTTC. Protein product: CASSVELSYNEQFF. This rearrangement joins TRBV9 to TRBJ2-1; D gene uncertain. This CDR3 spans 14 amino acids. Per the germline V gene, CDR1 is SGDLS and CDR2 is YYNGEE. The ends were cut back, 0 bases at V and 3 bases at J, with 7 bases in the middle.

V and J are TRBV5-4 and TRBJ2-7; 8 bases fit TRBD1. There are 15 residues in the CDR3. The V gene end was trimmed by 4 bases and the J gene end by 2 bases; junction bases not matched to a gene: 8. CDR1 is SGHNT and CDR2 is YYREEE in the germline V gene (reference sequence). CDR3 sequence reads: CASSRRDRGPYEQYF. CDR3 nucleotides: TGTGCCAGCAGCCGCCGTGACAGGGGTCCCTACGAGCAGTACTTC.

Comments on this clone: At the DNA level, this CDR3 is encoded by other sequences in the same sample as well. The genes are TRBV7-2 and TRBJ1-2; 9 bases align to TRBD1. The CDR3 is 14 residues long. V lost 3 bases, J lost 3 bases, and 2 bases stayed unmatched. The germline V gene has CDR1 SGHTA and CDR2 FQGNSA. DNA of the CDR3: TGTGCCAGCAGCTTCCGGACAGGGGACTATGGCTACACCTTC. Translation: CASSFRTGDYGYTF.

The gene calls are TRBV28 and TRBJ2-1, with D possibly matching TRBD1 (6 bases). V dropped 5 bases and J dropped 13 bases, with 12 bases sitting between them. This CDR3 region has 11 residues. Germline V gene data show CDR1 as MDHEN and CDR2 as SYDVKM. In DNA, the CDR3 is TGTGCCAGCAGTCAGCCCGGGACACAGTTCTTC. Residues: CASSQPGTQFF.

The chain recombines TRBV6-6 with TRBJ2-2, with 9 bases lining up with TRBD2. Germline V gene lookup returns CDR1 MNHNY and CDR2 SVGAGI (reference sequence). The CDR3 runs to 16 residues. Trimming at V came to 6 bases and at J to 1 base, leaving 6 bases not matched to a gene. The CDR3 reads CASSQGLAENTGELFF. In DNA form, the CDR3 reads TGTGCCAGCAGCCAGGGACTAGCAGAGAACACCGGGGAGCTGTTTTTT.

The chain couples TRBV13 to TRBJ2-7, with a weak D call TRBD2 (5 bases). The V gene's germline CDR1 is PRHDT and CDR2 FYEKMQ (reference sequence). Trimming left V 2 bases short and J 4 bases short, with 12 bases between. CDR3 length: 14 amino acids. CDR3 nucleotide sequence: TGTGCCAGCAGCTTATCGGGGTTCGTTTACGAGCAGTACTTC. This encodes CASSLSGFVYEQYF.

The chain links TRBV28 to TRBJ2-3, with 10 nucleotides matching TRBD1. This CDR3 comprises 17 residues. Losses at the gene ends were 1 base for V and 4 bases for J; bases not matched to a gene: 8. The germline V gene encodes CDR1 MDHEN and CDR2 SYDVKM. In DNA, the CDR3 is TGTGCCAGCAGTTTATCGGGACAGGGGAGGAGGGCAGATACGCAGTATTTT. Protein sequence: CASSLSGQGRRADTQYF.

This sequence joins TRBV6-6 and TRBJ2-7; 13 nucleotides agree with TRBD2. Germline CDR1 and CDR2: MNHNY and SVGAGI (reference sequence). The length of the CDR3 is 14 residues. V was pared by 8 bases and J by 2 bases, with 3 bases of the junction left unmatched. CDR3 nucleotide sequence: TGTGCCAGCTCCACTAGCGGGAGGGCCTACGAGCAGTACTTC. It encodes CASSTSGRAYEQYF.

A few counts support this clone. The chain is built from TRBV5-4 and TRBJ1-1; D is uncertain. CDR1 SGHNT and CDR2 YYREEE come from the germline V gene (reference sequence). CDR3 length: 13 amino acids. Trimming stripped 0 bases from V and 10 bases from J, with 13 bases between. The DNA for the CDR3 is TGTGCCAGCAGCTTGGCGGGCGGTGTAGTAGCTTTCTTT. Protein sequence: CASSLAGGVVAFF.

This chain uses TRBV4-1 with TRBJ1-2, with unresolved D. Trimming removed 0 bases at V and 1 base at J, with 3 bases between. CDR3 length equals 13 residues. Per the germline V gene, CDR1 is MGHRA and CDR2 is YSYEKL. For the CDR3, the DNA is TGCGCCAGCAGCCAAGAAAATAACTATGGCTACACCTTC. It is translated as CASSQENNYGYTF.

The V gene is TRBV2, the J gene TRBJ2-1; 8 bases are a match to TRBD1. This CDR3 is 15 amino acids long. The V segment lost 7 bases and the J segment 9 bases; nucleotides outside the gene matches: 14. Germline V CDR1 and CDR2: SNHLY, FYNNEI. The CDR3 sequence is CASKSTGEKNGEQFF. The DNA for the CDR3 is TGTGCCAGCAAGTCGACAGGGGAAAAAAACGGTGAGCAGTTCTTC. Based on the CDR3 plus reference TRBV2 and TRBJ2-1, the full variable domain is EPEVTQTPSHQVTQMGQEVILRCVPISNHLYFYWYRQILGQKVEFLVSFYNNEISEKSEIFDDQFSVERPDGSNFTLKIRSTKLEDSAMYFCASKSTGEKNGEQFFGPGTRLTVL.

Comment on this clone: One junction end does not reproduce the germline sequence, and a read error may be involved. CDR3 sequence (DNA): TGTGCCAGCAGCGAAGCCCGGACAGGGGTTACTGGAAACACCATATATTTT. Translation gives CASSEARTGVTGNTIYF. The chain employs TRBV6-1 and TRBJ1-3, with 9 bases fitting TRBD1. The CDR3 contains 17 residues. Per germline, CDR1 MNHNS and CDR2 SASEGT.

The chain uses TRBV28 and TRBJ2-7; 9 nucleotides line up with TRBD2. V lost 3 bases to trimming and J lost 6 bases; unmatched junction nucleotides: 6. Germline CDR1 MDHEN, CDR2 SYDVKM. The CDR3 has 14 residues. The CDR3 coding sequence is TGTGCCAGCAGTTTTGCGGGAGGGCCGGTCGAGCAGTACTTC. Amino acid sequence: CASSFAGGPVEQYF.

This clone was counted once. The V gene is TRBV25-1, the J gene TRBJ1-4, with D possibly matching TRBD1 (5 bases). This CDR3 contains 16 residues. The V and J ends lost 0 bases and 2 bases respectively, with 10 bases between them. Germline V lookup: CDR1 MGHDK, CDR2 SYGVNS. The CDR3 DNA sequence: TGTGCCAGCAGTGAATATGTCACAGGCACTAATGAAAAACTGTTTTTT. This translates into CASSEYVTGTNEKLFF. Full variable domain (remainder filled in from reference TRBV25-1 and TRBJ1-4): EADIYQTPRYLVIGTGKKITLECSQTMGHDKMYWYQQDPGMELHLIHYSYGVNSTEKGDLSSESTVSRIRTEHFPLTLESARPSHTSQYLCASSEYVTGTNEKLFFGSGTQLSVL.